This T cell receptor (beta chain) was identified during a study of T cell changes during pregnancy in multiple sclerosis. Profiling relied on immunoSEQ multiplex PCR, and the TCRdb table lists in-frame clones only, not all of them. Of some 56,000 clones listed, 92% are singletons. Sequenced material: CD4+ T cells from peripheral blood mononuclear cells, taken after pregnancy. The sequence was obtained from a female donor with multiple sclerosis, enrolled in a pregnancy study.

The CDR3 coding sequence is TGTGCCAGCAGCTTGGCTACACTAGCGGGGGGCGAGCAGTACTTC. This codes for CASSLATLAGGEQYF. This chain joins TRBV5-4 and TRBJ2-7; 12 nucleotides line up with TRBD2. The trim removed 0 bases at V and 6 bases at J, leaving 4 bases unmatched. Germline CDR1 reads SGHNT; CDR2 reads YYREEE (reference sequence). The CDR3 is 15 amino acids.